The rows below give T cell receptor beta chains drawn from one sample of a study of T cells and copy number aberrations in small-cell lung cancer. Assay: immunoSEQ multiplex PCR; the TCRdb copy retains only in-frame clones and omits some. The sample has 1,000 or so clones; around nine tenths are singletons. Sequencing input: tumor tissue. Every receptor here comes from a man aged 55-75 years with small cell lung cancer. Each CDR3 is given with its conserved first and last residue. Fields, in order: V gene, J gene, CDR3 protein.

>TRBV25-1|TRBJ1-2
CASSEGGLGYGYTF
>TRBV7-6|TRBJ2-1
CASSLETERPIFF
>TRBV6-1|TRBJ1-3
CASTWDRAGNTIYF
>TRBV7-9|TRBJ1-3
CASSTRGPLSGNTIYF
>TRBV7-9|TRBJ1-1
CASSLEGRGLTEAFF
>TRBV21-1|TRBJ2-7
CASTHPGQISYEQYF
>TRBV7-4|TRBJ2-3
CASSLGGGTSEYTQYF
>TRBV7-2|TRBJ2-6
CASSRFRRRQSRANVLTF
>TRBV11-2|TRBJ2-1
CASSLGQSDYNEQFF
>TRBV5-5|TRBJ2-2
CASSLVSGRASGTGELFF
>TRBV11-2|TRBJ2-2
CASSLVGYTGELFF
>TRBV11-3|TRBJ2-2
CASSPNTGELFF
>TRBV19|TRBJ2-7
CASSHGGTSVYEQYF
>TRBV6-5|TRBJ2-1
CASSYGRYNEQFF
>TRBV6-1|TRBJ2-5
CASSEAGAGLGETQYF
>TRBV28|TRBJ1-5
CASSLHAGNQPQHF
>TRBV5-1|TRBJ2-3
CASSLDPPPTDTQYF
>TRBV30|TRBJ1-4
CAWSPDSQNEKLFF
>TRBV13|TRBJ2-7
CASSLGTNGSGYEQYF
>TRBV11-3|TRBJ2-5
CASSRRQGQETQYF
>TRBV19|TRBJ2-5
CASSHLGQGQETQYF
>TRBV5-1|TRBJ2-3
CASQREWGLTDTQYF
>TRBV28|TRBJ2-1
CASSLGTSGSGGDEQFF
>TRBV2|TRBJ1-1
CASKHSVGWMDSNTEAFF
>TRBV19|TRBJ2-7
CASSNKGHEQYF
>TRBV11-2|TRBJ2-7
CASSLGLTSYEQYF
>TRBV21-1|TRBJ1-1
CAAHRVASPMNTEAFF
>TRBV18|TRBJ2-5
CASSPPSEETQYF
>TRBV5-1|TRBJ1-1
CASSPEGGVTEAFF
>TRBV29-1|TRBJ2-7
CSVDGVLAGGNNYEQYF
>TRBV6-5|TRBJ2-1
CASTPGPAREQFF
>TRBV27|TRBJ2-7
CASKPQPGVLGEQYF
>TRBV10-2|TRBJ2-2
CASWRPDGSLGELFF
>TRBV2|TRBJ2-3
CASSEIAGQTDTQYF
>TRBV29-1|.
CSVYTGTSAYEQYF
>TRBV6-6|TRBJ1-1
CASRGIVDTEAFF
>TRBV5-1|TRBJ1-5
CASSLGTGNQPQHF
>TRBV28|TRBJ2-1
CASGGYKDEQFF
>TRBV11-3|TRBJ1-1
CASSLGGGNTEAFF
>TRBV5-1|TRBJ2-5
CASSLDRGGETQYF
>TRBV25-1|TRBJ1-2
CASSESLNYGYTF
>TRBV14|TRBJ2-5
CASSQEMGRGREYFQETQYF
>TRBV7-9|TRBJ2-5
CASSLGLGWETQYF
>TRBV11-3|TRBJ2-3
CASSFLDSSTDTQYF
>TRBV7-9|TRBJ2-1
CASSLAWDEQFF
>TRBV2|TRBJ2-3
CASSGLVQDTQYF
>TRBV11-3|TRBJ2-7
CASSLRPQGVDEQYF
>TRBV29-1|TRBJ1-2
CSVEGGPTGIGRNGYTF
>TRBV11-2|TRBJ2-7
CTSSSSAGTSFHEQYF